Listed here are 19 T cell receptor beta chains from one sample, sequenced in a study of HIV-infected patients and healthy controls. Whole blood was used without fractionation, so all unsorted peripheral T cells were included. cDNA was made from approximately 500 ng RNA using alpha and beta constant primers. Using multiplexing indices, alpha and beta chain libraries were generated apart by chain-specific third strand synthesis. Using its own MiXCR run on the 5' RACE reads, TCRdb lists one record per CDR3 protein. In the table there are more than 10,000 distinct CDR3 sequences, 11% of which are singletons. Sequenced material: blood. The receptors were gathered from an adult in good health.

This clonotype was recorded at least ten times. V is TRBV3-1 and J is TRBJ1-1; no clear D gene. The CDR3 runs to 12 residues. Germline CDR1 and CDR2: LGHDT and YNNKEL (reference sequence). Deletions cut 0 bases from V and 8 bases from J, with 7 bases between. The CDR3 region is CASSQEPSEAFF. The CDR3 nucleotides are TGTGCCAGCAGCCAAGAGCCTTCCGAAGCTTTCTTT.

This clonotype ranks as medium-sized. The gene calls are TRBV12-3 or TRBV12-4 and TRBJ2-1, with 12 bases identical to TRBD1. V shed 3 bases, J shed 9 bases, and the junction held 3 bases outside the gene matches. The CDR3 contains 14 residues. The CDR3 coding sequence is TGTGCCAGCAGTTTGGGACAGGGGGCCGGTGAGCAGTTCTTC. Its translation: CASSLGQGAGEQFF.

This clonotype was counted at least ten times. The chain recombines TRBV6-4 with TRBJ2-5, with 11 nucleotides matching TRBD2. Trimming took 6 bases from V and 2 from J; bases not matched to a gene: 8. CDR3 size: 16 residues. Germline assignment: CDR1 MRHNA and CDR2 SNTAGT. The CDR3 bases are TGTGCCAGCAGCCCCTCCGGGACTAGCGGTCAAGAGACCCAGTACTTC. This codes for CASSPSGTSGQETQYF.

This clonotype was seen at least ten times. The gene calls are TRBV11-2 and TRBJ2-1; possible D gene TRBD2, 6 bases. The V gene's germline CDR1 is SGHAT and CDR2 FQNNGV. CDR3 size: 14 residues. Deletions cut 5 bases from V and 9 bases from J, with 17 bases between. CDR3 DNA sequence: TGTGCCAGCAGCCTCGAGCCGGGACTCGGTGAGCAGTTCTTC. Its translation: CASSLEPGLGEQFF.

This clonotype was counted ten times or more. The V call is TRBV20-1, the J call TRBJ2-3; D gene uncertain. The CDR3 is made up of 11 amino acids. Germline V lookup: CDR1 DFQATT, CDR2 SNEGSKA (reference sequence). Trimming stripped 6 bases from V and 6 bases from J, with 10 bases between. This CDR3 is CSAAASDTQYF. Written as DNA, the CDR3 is TGCAGTGCCGCGGCCAGTGATACGCAGTATTTT.

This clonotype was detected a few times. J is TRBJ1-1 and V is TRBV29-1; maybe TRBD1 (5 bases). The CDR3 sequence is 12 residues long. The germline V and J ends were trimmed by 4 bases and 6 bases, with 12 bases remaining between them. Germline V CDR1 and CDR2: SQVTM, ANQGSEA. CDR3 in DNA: TGCAGCGTTGGAATCCGGGGCGCTGAAGCTTTCTTT. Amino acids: CSVGIRGAEAFF.

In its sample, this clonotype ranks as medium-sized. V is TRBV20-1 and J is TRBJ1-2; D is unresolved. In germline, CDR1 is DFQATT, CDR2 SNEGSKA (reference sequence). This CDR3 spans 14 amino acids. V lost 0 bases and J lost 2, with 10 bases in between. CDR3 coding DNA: TGCAGTGCTAGAGATCGGGAGAGGAACTATGGCTACACCTTC. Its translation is CSARDRERNYGYTF.

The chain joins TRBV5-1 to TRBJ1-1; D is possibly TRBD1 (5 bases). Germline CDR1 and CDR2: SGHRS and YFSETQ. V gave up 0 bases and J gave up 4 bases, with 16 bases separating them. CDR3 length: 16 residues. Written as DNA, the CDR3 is TGCGCCAGCAGCTTGGTAACGACAGCCCGGGGCACTGAAGCTTTCTTT. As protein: CASSLVTTARGTEAFF.

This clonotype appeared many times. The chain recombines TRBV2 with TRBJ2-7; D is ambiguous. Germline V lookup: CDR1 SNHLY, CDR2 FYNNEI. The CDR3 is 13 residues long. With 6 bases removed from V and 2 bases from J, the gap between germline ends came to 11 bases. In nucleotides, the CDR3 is TGTGCCAGCAGCACAGACCTTACCTACGAGCAGTACTTC. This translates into CASSTDLTYEQYF.

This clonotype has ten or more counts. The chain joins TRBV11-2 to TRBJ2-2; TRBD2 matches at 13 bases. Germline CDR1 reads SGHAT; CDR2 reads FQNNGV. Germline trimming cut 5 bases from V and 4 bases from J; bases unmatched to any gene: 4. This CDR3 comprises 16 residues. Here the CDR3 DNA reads TGTGCCAGCAGCCTGGGACTAGCGGGAAGCACCGGGGAGCTGTTTTTT. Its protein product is CASSLGLAGSTGELFF.

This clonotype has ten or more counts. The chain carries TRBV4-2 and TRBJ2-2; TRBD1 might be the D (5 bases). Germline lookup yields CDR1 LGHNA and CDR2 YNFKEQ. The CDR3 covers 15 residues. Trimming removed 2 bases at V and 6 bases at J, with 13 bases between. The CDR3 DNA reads TGTGCCAGCAGCCAATTCGTGGGGCTTTCCGGGGAGCTGTTTTTT. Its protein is CASSQFVGLSGELFF.

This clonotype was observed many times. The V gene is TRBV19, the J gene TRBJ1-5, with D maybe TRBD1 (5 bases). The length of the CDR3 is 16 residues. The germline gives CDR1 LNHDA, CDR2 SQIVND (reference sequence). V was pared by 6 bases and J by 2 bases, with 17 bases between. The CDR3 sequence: CASRTGADSRNQPQHF. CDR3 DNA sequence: TGTGCCAGTAGGACCGGGGCAGACTCACGCAATCAGCCCCAGCATTTT.

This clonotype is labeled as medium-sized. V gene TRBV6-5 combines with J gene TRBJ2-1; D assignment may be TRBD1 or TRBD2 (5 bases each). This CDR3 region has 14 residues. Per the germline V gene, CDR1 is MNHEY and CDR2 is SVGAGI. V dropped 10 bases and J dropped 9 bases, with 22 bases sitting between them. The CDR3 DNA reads TGTGCCACCCACCGGGACCCCTCAGTGGTTGAGCAGTTCTTC. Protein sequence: CATHRDPSVVEQFF.

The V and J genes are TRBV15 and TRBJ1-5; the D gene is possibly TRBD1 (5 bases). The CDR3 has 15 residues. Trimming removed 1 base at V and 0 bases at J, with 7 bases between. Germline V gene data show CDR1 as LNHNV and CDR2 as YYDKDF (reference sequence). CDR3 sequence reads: CATSRGQFSNQPQHF. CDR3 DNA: TGTGCCACCAGCAGAGGACAGTTTAGCAATCAGCCCCAGCATTTT.

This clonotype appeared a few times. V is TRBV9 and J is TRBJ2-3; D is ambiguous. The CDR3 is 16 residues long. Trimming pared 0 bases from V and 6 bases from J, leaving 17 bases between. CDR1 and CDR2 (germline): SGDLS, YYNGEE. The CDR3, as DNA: TGTGCCAGCAGCGTAGCTGGCAGACTGTCAAGGGATACGCAGTATTTT. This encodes CASSVAGRLSRDTQYF.

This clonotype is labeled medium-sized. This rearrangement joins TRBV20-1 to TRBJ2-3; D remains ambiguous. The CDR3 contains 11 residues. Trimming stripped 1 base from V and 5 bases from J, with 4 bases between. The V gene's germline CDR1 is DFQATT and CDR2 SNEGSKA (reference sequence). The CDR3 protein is CSARVIDTQYF. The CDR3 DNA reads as TGCAGTGCTAGAGTGATAGATACGCAGTATTTT.

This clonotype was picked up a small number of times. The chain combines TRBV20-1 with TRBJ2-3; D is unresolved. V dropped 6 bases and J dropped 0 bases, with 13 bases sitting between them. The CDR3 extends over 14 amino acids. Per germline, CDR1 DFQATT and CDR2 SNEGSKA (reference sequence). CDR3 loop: CSAVLVKSTDTQYF. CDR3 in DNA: TGCAGTGCCGTGCTGGTTAAGAGCACAGATACGCAGTATTTT.

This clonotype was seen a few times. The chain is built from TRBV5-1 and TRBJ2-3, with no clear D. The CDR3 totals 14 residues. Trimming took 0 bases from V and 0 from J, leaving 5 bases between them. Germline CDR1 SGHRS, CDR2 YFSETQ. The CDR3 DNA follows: TGCGCCAGCAGCTTGGATGGAAGCACAGATACGCAGTATTTT. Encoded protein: CASSLDGSTDTQYF.

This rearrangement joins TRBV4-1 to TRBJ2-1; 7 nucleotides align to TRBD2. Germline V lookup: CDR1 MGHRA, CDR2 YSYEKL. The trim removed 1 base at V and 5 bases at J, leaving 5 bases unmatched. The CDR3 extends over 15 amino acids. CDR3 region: CASSQASLADNEQFF. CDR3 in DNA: TGCGCCAGCAGCCAAGCTAGTCTAGCGGACAATGAGCAGTTCTTC.